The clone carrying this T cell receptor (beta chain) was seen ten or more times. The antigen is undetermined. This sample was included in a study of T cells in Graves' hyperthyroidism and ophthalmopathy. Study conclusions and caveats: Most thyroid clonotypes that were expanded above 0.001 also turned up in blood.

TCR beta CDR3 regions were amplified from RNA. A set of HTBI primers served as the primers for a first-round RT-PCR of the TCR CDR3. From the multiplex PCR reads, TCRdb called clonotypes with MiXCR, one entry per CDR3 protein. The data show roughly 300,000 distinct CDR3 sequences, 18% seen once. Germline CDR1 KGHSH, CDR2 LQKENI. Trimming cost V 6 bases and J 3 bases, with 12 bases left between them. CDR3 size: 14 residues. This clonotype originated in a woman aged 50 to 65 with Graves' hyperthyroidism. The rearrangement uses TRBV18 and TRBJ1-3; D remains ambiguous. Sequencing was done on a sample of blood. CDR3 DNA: TGTGCCAGCTCGCGCGGCTTAGATGGAAACACCATATATTTT. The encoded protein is CASSRGLDGNTIYF.